This T cell receptor (beta chain) was obtained from a study of blood T cell repertoires in COVID-19. For the study at large: Samples came from the United States, Italy and Spain, spanning acute and convalescent COVID-19. PBMCs, B-cell-depleted T cells, or T cells were the source of the cDNA or gDNA that made up the material.

This clone was seen only a few times. During active infection, Seattle patients enrolled and were then monitored through disease. There are 15 residues in the CDR3. From germline, CDR1 is SQVTM and CDR2 ANQGSEA. After removal of 2 bases from V and 0 bases from J, the junction contained 7 bases not matched to a gene. Under the authors' procedure: Amplification from reference gene primers served as the basis for estimated nucleated cell counts. The method was immunoSEQ multiplex PCR; TCRdb's version includes in-frame clones alone and lacks a portion of them. The V and J calls and the clone size are those of that table, but D and trimming were determined from the DNA. Among approximately 500,000 clones listed, roughly 87% were seen once.

V gene TRBV29-1 combines with J gene TRBJ2-7, with 7 bases matching TRBD1. The receptor's source is a man younger than 35 with COVID-19, enrolled during active disease. The sequenced sample was peripheral blood. In nucleotides, the CDR3 is TGCAGCGTTGAAACCGGGACAGCTTTCTCCTACGAGCAGTACTTC. It codes for CSVETGTAFSYEQYF.